This T cell receptor (beta chain) was profiled in a study of shared clonotypes between healthy human individuals. Overall study context: Contributing individuals were two females and a few males aged 18 to 49. Study conclusions and caveats: Several donors showed sharing of about 5.5% of naive CD4 clonotypes.

Concerning this clone itself: The antigen remains unidentified.

Sequencing was performed with immunoSEQ multiplex PCR; in TCRdb, only in-frame clones are kept and a portion is missing. The repertoire consists of millions of clones, with 85% to 95% occurring once and the leading ten covering over 0.12%. Donors, healthy HIV-negative adults, lacked recent acute infections or vaccinations. The CDR3 covers 13 residues. Trimming left V 6 bases short and J 8 bases short, with 13 bases between. Germline V gene lookup returns CDR1 SNHLY and CDR2 FYNNEI. The specimen was naive CD4+ T cells sorted from blood. Subset specified: CD45RA+ positively selected. V is TRBV2 and J is TRBJ1-4; possibly TRBD1 for D (5 bases). The TCR comes from a man aged 18 to 29 in good health. This chain's CDR3 is CASRSVREEKLFF. CDR3 in DNA: TGTGCCAGCAGGTCAGTCAGGGAAGAAAAACTGTTTTTT.